The 12 T cell receptor beta chains below come from one sample, sequenced in a study of cytomegalovirus exposure and HLA in healthy donors. Primers included in the PCR were 60 Vbeta and 13 Jbeta primers. Assay used: immunoSEQ multiplex PCR; TCRdb lists only in-frame clones, some missing. Among about 160,000 clones listed, around 80% were seen once. Material for sequencing was PBMCs. The receptors here all came from a woman in her 50s in good health and CMV-seropositive.

The chain uses TRBV29-1 and TRBJ2-1; D might be TRBD2 (6 bases). V lost 5 bases, J lost 4 bases, and 15 bases lay in between. CDR3 length: 14 residues. CDR1 SQVTM and CDR2 ANQGSEA come from the germline V gene. CDR3 residues: CSVHLGGKYNEQFF. The CDR3 DNA reads as TGCAGCGTTCACCTCGGGGGAAAATACAATGAGCAGTTCTTC.

The gene calls are TRBV4-1 and TRBJ2-5, with TRBD2 identical over 11 bases. Trimming cost V 3 bases and J 1 base; bases outside gene matches: 4. Germline loops: CDR1 MGHRA, CDR2 YSYEKL. CDR3 size: 16 residues. Here the CDR3 reads CASSHAGTSGQETQYF. CDR3 nucleotides: TGCGCCAGCAGCCATGCCGGGACTAGCGGCCAAGAGACCCAGTACTTC.

The table lists this clone with a few counts. The chain recombines TRBV5-6 with TRBJ2-5, with TRBD1 identical over 11 bases. J gave up 5 bases and V 4 bases, and 7 bases lay outside the gene matches. The CDR3 is 15 amino acids. CDR1 SGHDT and CDR2 YYEEEE come from the germline V gene. The CDR3 sequence: CASSPTGQGAETQYF. The CDR3 DNA reads TGTGCCAGCAGCCCGACAGGACAGGGGGCCGAGACCCAGTACTTC.

This rearrangement joins TRBV7-2 to TRBJ2-7; 7 bases align to TRBD1. Germline trimming cut 2 bases from V and 5 bases from J; bases unmatched to any gene: 9. Germline CDR1 is SGHTA and CDR2 is FQGNSA. The CDR3 is 15 residues long. The CDR3 is CASSLMAQGDHEQYF. CDR3 DNA sequence: TGTGCCAGCAGCTTAATGGCCCAGGGGGACCACGAGCAGTACTTC.

The J gene is TRBJ2-1, the V gene TRBV5-6; 9 bases are shared with TRBD1. CDR1 SGHDT and CDR2 YYEEEE come from the germline V gene. V was clipped by 7 bases and J by 2 bases; unmatched bases: 13. The CDR3 runs to 17 residues. The CDR3 reads CASELGGGTGTYNEQFF. The CDR3 nucleotides are TGTGCCAGCGAACTTGGGGGAGGGACAGGGACCTACAATGAGCAGTTCTTC.

This CDR3 reads CASSIVSLGQRNTEAFF. As DNA, the CDR3 is TGTGCCAGTAGTATTGTGTCTCTGGGACAGCGGAACACTGAAGCTTTCTTT. The V call is TRBV19, the J call TRBJ1-1, with TRBD1 matching over 7 bases. V lost 3 bases and J lost 1; bases outside the gene matches: 11. There are 17 residues in the CDR3. Germline CDR1 and CDR2: LNHDA and SQIVND (reference sequence).

The chain has TRBV6-5 and TRBJ1-1, with a possible D match to TRBD1 (6 bases). The CDR3 sequence is 15 residues long. Trimming stripped 0 bases from V and 5 bases from J, with 13 bases between. Germline lookup yields CDR1 MNHEY and CDR2 SVGAGI. CDR3 sequence: CASSYSGGLGTEAFF. The CDR3 bases are TGTGCCAGCAGTTACTCGGGGGGGCTAGGGACTGAAGCTTTCTTT.

In its sample, this clone was seen once. The CDR3 is CASSFPGGVDTEAFF. The CDR3 DNA sequence: TGTGCCAGCAGCTTTCCAGGAGGGGTCGACACTGAAGCTTTCTTT. The V and J genes are TRBV5-4 and TRBJ1-1; D possibly corresponds to TRBD1 (5 bases). Germline assignment: CDR1 SGHNT and CDR2 YYREEE (reference sequence). With 2 bases removed from V and 3 bases from J, the gap between germline ends came to 14 bases. The CDR3 sequence is 15 residues long. Full variable domain (missing parts from reference TRBV5-4 and TRBJ1-1): ETGVTQSPTHLIKTRGQQVTLRCSSQSGHNTVSWYQQALGQGPQFIFQYYREEENGRGNFPPRFSGLQFPNYSSELNVNALELDDSALYLCASSFPGGVDTEAFFGQGTRLTVV.

This clone was detected only once. The chain links TRBV29-1 to TRBJ1-2, with 10 bases matching TRBD1. Per germline, CDR1 SQVTM and CDR2 ANQGSEA. V lost 4 bases, J lost 3 bases, and 8 bases stayed unmatched. CDR3 length: 15 amino acids. CDR3 nucleotide sequence: TGCAGCGTTGGCTCTCCGGGACAGGGGTACTATGGCTACACCTTC. Translation gives CSVGSPGQGYYGYTF. Full variable domain (rest looked up from reference TRBV29-1 and TRBJ1-2): SAVISQKPSRDICQRGTSLTIQCQVDSQVTMMFWYRQQPGQSLTLIATANQGSEATYESGFVIDKFPISRPNLTFSTLTVSNMSPEDSSIYLCSVGSPGQGYYGYTFGSGTRLTVV.

This clone was detected a few times. The chain employs TRBV29-1 and TRBJ2-5; 11 nucleotides align to TRBD2. The J call may be faulty, since TRBJ2-7 better matches the DNA end. CDR1 and CDR2 (germline): SQVTM, ANQGSEA. The CDR3 covers 12 residues. CDR3 nucleotide sequence: TGCAGCGTTGGGACTAGCGGGTACGAGCAGTACTTC. This gives the protein CSVGTSGYEQYF.

V usage is TRBV2 and J usage is TRBJ2-7; 7 positions agree with TRBD1. The CDR3 sequence is 15 residues long. Germline-derived CDR1 and CDR2 are SNHLY and FYNNEI. V shed 6 bases, J shed 4 bases, and the junction held 12 bases outside the gene matches. In DNA, the CDR3 is TGTGCCAGCAGCTCTAAGACAGGGCCCGGATACGAGCAGTACTTC. Its translation is CASSSKTGPGYEQYF.

This clone was detected once. This chain uses TRBV5-4 with TRBJ2-5; 11 bases fit TRBD2. Germline CDR1 is SGHNT and CDR2 is YYREEE (reference sequence). CDR3 length equals 15 residues. Trimming took 4 bases from V and 2 from J; bases not matched to a gene: 4. CDR3 nucleotide sequence: TGTGCCAGCAGCATCAGACTAGCGGGGCAAGAGACCCAGTACTTC. This sequence encodes CASSIRLAGQETQYF.